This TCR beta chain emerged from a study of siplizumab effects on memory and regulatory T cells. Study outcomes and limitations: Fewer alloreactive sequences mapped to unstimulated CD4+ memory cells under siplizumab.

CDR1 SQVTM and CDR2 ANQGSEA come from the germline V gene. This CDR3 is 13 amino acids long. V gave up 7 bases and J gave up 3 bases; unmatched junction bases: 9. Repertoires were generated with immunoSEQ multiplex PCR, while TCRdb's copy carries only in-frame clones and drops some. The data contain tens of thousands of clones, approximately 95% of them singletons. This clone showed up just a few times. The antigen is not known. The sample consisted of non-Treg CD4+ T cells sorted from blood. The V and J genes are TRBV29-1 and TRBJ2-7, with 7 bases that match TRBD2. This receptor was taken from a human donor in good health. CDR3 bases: TGCAGCGGTTTTGGGGGGGGAAGCTACGAGCAGTACTTC. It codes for CSGFGGGSYEQYF.